One sample yielded the 2 T cell receptor beta chains listed below, sequenced in a study of neurological immune-mediated disorders. TCRdb analysed the 5' RACE reads with MiXCR anew, one entry per CDR3 protein. The table lists around 50,000 distinct CDR3 sequences, approximately 17% of them singletons, with roughly 4% in the top ten. Sequenced material: PBMCs. Source of these receptors: a man aged 60-69 years in good health.

This clonotype was recorded at least ten times. J is TRBJ2-6 and V is TRBV5-5, with D tentatively TRBD1 (6 bases). CDR1 SGHKS and CDR2 YYEKEE come from the germline V gene (reference sequence). There are 15 residues in the CDR3. The V end lost 5 bases, the J end lost 4 bases, and 13 bases lay between the germline ends. The CDR3 sequence: CASSNAGVGANVLTF. The CDR3 region has the DNA TGTGCCAGCAGTAATGCAGGGGTAGGGGCCAACGTCCTGACTTTC.

At least ten counts were recorded for this clonotype. V usage is TRBV29-1 and J usage is TRBJ2-5; D unresolved. Germline V gene data show CDR1 as SQVTM and CDR2 as ANQGSEA. CDR3 length: 13 amino acids. Trimming shortened V by 2 bases and J by 1 base, and 8 bases separated the two germline ends. The CDR3 here is CSVEWQAQETQYF. The CDR3 region has the DNA TGCAGCGTTGAATGGCAGGCCCAAGAGACCCAGTACTTC.